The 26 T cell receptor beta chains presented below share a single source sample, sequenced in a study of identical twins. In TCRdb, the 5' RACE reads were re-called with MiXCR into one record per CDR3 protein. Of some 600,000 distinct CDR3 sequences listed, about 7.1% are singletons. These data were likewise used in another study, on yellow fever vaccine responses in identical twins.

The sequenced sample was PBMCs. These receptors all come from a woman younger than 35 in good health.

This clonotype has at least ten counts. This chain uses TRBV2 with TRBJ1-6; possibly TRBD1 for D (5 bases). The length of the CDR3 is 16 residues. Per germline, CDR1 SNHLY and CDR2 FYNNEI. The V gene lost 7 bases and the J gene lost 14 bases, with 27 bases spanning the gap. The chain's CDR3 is CASTEGQGEPHSALHF. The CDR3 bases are TGTGCCAGCACCGAGGGGCAGGGCGAACCCCATTCGGCCCTCCACTTT.

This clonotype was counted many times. CDR3 sequence: CASSLVFRDQETQYF. The CDR3 DNA follows: TGCGCCAGCAGCTTGGTCTTTCGGGACCAAGAGACCCAGTACTTC. The chain joins TRBV5-1 to TRBJ2-5; D remains unclear. The CDR3 has 15 amino acids. Trimming cost V 0 bases and J 0 bases, with 9 bases left between them. Per germline, CDR1 SGHRS and CDR2 YFSETQ.

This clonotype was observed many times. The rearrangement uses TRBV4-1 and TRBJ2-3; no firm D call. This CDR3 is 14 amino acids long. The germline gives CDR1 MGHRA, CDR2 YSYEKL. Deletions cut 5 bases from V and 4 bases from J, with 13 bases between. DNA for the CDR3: TGCGCCAGCAGCACGGACCCCCTGTCAGATACGCAGTATTTT. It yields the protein CASSTDPLSDTQYF.

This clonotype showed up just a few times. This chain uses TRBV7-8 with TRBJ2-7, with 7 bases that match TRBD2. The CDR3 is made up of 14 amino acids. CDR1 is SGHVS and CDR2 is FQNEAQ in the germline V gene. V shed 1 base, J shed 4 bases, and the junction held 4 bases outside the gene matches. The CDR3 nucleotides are TGTGCCAGCAGCTTAGAGTTGGGGGGGTACGAGCAGTACGTC. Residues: CASSLELGGYEQYV.

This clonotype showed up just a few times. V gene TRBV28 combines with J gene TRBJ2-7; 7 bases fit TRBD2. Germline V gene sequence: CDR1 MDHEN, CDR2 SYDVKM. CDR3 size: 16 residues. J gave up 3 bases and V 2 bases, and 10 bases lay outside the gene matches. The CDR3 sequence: CASSLRIGGSGYEQYF. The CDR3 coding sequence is TGTGCCAGCAGTTTAAGGATAGGCGGGAGTGGCTACGAGCAGTACTTC.

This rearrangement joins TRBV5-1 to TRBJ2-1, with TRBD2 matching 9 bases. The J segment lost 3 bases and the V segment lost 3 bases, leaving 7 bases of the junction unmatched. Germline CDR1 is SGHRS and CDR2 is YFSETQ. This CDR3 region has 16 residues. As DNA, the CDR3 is TGCGCCAGCAGCTACCGAGCGGGGGGCAACTACAATGAGCAGTTCTTC. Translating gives CASSYRAGGNYNEQFF. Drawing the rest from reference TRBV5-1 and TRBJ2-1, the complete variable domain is KAGVTQTPRYLIKTRGQQVTLSCSPISGHRSVSWYQQTPGQGLQFLFEYFSETQRNKGNFPGRFSGRQFSNSRSEMNVSTLELGDSALYLCASSYRAGGNYNEQFFGPGTRLTVL.

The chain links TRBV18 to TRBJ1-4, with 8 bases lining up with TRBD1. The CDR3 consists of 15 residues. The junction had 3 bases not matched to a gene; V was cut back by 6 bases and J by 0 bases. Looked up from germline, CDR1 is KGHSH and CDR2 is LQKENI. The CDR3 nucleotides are TGTGCCAGCTCCCAGGGGGCAGCAACTAATGAAAAACTGTTTTTT. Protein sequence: CASSQGAATNEKLFF. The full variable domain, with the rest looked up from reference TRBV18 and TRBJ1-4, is NAGVMQNPRHLVRRRGQEARLRCSPMKGHSHVYWYRQLPEEGLKFMVYLQKENIIDESGMPKERFSAEFPKEGPSILRIQQVVRGDSAAYFCASSQGAATNEKLFFGSGTQLSVL.

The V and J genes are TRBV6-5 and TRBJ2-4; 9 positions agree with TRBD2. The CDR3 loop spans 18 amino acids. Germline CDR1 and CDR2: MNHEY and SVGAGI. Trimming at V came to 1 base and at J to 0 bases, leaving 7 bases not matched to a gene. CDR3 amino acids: CASSYLASGDLAKNIQYF. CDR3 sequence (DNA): TGTGCCAGCAGTTACTTGGCTAGCGGGGACCTAGCCAAAAACATTCAGTACTTC.

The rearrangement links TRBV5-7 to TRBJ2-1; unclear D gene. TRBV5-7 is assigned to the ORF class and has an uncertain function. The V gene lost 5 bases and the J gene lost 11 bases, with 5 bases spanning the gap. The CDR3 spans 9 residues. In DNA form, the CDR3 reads TGTGCCAGCAGGGATAAGCAGTTCTTC. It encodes CASRDKQFF.

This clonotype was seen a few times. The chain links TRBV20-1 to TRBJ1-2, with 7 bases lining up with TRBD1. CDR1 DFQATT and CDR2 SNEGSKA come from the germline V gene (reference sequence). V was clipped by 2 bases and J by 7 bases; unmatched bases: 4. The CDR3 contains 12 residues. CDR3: CSARREGAGYTF. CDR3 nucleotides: TGCAGTGCTAGAAGGGAGGGGGCTGGCTACACCTTC.

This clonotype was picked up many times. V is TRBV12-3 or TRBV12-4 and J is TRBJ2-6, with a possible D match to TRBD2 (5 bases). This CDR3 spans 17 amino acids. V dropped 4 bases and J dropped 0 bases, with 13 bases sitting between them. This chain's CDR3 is CASSSGLPTSGANVLTF. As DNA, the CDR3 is TGTGCCAGCAGTTCCGGACTCCCTACCTCTGGGGCCAACGTCCTGACTTTC.

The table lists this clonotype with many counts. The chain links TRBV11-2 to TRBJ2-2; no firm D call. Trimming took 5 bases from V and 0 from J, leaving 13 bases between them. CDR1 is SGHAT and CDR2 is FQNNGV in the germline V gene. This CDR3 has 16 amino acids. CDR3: CASSPRLAANTGELFF. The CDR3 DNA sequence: TGTGCCAGCAGCCCCCGACTGGCGGCGAACACCGGGGAGCTGTTTTTT.

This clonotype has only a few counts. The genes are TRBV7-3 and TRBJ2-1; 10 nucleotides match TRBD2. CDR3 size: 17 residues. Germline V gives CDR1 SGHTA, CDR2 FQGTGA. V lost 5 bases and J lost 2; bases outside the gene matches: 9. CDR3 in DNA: TGTGCCAGCAGCCCCGATCCGACTAGCGGGCCCTACAATGAGCAGTTCTTC. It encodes CASSPDPTSGPYNEQFF. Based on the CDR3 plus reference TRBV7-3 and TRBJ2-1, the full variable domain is GAGVSQTPSNKVTEKGKYVELRCDPISGHTALYWYRQSLGQGPEFLIYFQGTGAADDSGLPNDRFFAVRPEGSVSTLKIQRTERGDSAVYLCASSPDPTSGPYNEQFFGPGTRLTVL.

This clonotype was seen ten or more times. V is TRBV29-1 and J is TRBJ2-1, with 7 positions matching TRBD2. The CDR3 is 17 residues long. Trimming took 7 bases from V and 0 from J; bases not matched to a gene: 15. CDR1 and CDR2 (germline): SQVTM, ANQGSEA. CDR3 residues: CSAEGGSPPLSYNEQFF. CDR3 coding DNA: TGCAGCGCTGAGGGCGGGAGCCCCCCTCTCTCCTACAATGAGCAGTTCTTC.

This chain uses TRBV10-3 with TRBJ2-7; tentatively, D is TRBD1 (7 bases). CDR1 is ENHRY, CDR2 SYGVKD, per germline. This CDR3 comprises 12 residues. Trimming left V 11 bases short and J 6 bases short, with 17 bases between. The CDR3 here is CAAGQTYVEQYF. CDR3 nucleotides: TGTGCCGCGGGACAGACGTACGTCGAGCAGTACTTC.

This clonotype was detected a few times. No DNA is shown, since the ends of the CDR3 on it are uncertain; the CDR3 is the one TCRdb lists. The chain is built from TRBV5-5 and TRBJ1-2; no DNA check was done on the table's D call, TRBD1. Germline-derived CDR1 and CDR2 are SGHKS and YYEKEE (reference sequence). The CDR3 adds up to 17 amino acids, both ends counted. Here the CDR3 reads CASSSTTVAAGTGGHTF.

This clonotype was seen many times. The CDR3 region is CASSLAGSHYNEQFF. The CDR3 DNA follows: TGTGCCAGCAGTTTGGCCGGGAGCCACTACAATGAGCAGTTCTTC. The chain recombines TRBV12-3 or TRBV12-4 with TRBJ2-1; maybe TRBD2 (6 bases). CDR3 size: 15 residues. Trimming removed 3 bases from V and 3 bases from J, with 12 bases in between.

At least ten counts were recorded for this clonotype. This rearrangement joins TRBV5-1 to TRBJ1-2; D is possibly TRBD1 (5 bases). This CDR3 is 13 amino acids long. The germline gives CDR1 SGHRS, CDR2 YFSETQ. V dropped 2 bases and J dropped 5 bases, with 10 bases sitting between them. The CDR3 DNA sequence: TGCGCCAGCAGCTTCCCCCAGGGTTATGGCTACACCTTC. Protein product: CASSFPQGYGYTF.

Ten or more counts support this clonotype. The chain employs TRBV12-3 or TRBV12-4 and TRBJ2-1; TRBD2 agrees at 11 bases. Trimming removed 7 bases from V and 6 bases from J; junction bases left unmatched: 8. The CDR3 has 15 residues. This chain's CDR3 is CASTAGTSGTNEQFF. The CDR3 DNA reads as TGTGCCAGCACCGCCGGGACTAGCGGTACCAATGAGCAGTTCTTC.

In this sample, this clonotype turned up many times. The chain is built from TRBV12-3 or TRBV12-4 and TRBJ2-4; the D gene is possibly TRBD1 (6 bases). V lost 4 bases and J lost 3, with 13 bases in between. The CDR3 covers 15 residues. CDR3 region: CASSSGQLLKNIQYF. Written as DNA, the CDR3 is TGTGCCAGCAGTTCGGGACAACTCCTCAAAAACATTCAGTACTTC.

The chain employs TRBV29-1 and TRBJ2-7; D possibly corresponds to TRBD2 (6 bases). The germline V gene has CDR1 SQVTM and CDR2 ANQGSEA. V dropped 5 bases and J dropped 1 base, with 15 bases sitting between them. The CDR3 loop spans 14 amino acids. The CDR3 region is CSVLRLEGSYEQYF. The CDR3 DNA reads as TGCAGCGTTCTCCGACTAGAAGGGTCCTACGAGCAGTACTTC.

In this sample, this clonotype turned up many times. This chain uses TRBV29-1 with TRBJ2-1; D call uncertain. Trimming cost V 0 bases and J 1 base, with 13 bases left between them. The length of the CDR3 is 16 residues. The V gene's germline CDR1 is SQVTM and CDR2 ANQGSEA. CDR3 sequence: CSVEDRGLPSYNEQFF. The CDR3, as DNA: TGCAGCGTTGAAGATCGAGGCCTCCCTTCCTACAATGAGCAGTTCTTC.

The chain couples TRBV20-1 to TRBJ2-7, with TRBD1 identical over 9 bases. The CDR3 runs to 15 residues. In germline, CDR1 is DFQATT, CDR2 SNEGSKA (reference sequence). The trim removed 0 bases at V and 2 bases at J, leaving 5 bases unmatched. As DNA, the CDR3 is TGCAGTGCTAGAGATCGGGACAGGGCCACCTACGAGCAGTACGTC. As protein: CSARDRDRATYEQYV.

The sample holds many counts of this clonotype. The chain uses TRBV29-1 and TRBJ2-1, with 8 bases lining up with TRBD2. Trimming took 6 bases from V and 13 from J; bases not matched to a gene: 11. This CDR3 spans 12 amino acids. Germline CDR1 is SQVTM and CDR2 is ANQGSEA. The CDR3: CSVVTSGVSQFF. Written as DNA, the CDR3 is TGCAGCGTCGTTACTAGCGGCGTCTCCCAGTTCTTC.

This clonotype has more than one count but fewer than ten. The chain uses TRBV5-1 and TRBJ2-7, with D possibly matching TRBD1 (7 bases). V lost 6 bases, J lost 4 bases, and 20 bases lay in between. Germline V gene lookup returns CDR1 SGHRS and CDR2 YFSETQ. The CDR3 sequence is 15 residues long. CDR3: CASKGGQAPKYEQYF. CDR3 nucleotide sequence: TGCGCCAGCAAGGGAGGACAGGCGCCTAAGTACGAGCAGTACTTC. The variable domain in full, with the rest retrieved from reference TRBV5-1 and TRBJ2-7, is KAGVTQTPRYLIKTRGQQVTLSCSPISGHRSVSWYQQTPGQGLQFLFEYFSETQRNKGNFPGRFSGRQFSNSRSEMNVSTLELGDSALYLCASKGGQAPKYEQYFGPGTRLTVT.

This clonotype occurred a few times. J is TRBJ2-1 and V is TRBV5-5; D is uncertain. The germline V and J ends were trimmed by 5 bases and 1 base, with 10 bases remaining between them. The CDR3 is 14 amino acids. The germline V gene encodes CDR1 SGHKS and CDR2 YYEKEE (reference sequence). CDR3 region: CASRSYTSYNEQFF. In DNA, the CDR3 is TGTGCCAGCAGGTCGTATACTTCCTACAATGAGCAGTTCTTC. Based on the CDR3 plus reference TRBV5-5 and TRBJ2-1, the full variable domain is DAGVTQSPTHLIKTRGQQVTLRCSPISGHKSVSWYQQVLGQGPQFIFQYYEKEERGRGNFPDRFSARQFPNYSSELNVNALLLGDSALYLCASRSYTSYNEQFFGPGTRLTVL.